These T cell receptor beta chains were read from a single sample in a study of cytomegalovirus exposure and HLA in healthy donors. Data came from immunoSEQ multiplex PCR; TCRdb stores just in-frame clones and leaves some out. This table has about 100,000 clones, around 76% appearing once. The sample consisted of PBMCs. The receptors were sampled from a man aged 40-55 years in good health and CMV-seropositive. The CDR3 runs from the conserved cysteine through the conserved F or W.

CASSPRQGSDYGYTF | TRBJ1-2 | TRBV7-2
CASSKGWDRVYEQYF | TRBJ2-7 | TRBV21-1
CASSTAGGLVQETQYF | TRBJ2-5 | TRBV19
CSVGIRDRASYEQYF | TRBJ2-7 | TRBV29-1
CASSATISSYEQYF | TRBJ2-7 | TRBV5-1
CASSLGLRLDGYTF | TRBJ1-2 | TRBV7-2
CASSQNYRASGYGYTF | TRBJ1-2 | TRBV4-3
CASFGGQGDNQPQHF | TRBJ1-5 | TRBV6-1
CASSTGGVPPEQYF | TRBJ2-7 | TRBV28
CASSLGDSPYEQYF | TRBJ2-7 | TRBV5-4
CASSPRGLAETQYF | TRBJ2-5 | TRBV18
CASSFSLTGELFF | TRBJ2-2 | TRBV11-3
CSASPGQGMTDTQYF | TRBJ2-3 | TRBV29-1
CASSPPRTIGNTIYF | TRBJ1-3 | TRBV18